The sequence of this TCR beta chain was determined in a study of blood T cell repertoires in COVID-19. As for the study in general: Samples came from the United States, Italy and Spain, spanning acute and convalescent COVID-19. Sources were T cells, B-cell-depleted T cells, or PBMCs; the material itself was cDNA or gDNA.

Profiled with immunoSEQ multiplex PCR; TCRdb holds only in-frame clones, not every one. Here the sample spans roughly 110,000 clones, approximately 84% being singletons. This CDR3 spans 17 amino acids. The V segment lost 1 base and the J segment 0 bases; nucleotides outside the gene matches: 6. CDR1 and CDR2 from the germline V gene are LGHNA and YNFKEQ. V is TRBV4-2 and J is TRBJ2-3; 8 bases are shared with TRBD2. The clonotype originates from a woman aged 60 to 75 with acute or convalescent COVID-19. Sequencing used peripheral blood. The CDR3 DNA reads as TGTGCCAGCAGCCAAGTCTTCGCGGGGGGTAGCACAGATACGCAGTATTTT. Encoded protein: CASSQVFAGGSTDTQYF.